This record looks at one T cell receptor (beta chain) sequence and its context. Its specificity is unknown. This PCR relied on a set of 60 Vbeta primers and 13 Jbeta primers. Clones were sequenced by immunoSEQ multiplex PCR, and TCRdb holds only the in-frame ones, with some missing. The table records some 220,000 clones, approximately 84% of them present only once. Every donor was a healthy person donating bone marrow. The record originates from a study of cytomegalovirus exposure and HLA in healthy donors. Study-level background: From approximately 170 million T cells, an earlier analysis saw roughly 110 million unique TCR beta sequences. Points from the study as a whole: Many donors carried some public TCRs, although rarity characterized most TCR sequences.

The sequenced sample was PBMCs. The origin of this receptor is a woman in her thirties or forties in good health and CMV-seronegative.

The CDR3 DNA sequence: TGTGCCAGCAGTGAGAGCTACAATGAGCAGTTCTTC. This sequence encodes CASSESYNEQFF. V usage is TRBV2 and J usage is TRBJ2-1; D is undetermined. V shed 3 bases and J shed 3 bases, with 3 bases lying between them. Germline V CDR1 and CDR2: SNHLY, FYNNEI. The CDR3 is made up of 12 amino acids.